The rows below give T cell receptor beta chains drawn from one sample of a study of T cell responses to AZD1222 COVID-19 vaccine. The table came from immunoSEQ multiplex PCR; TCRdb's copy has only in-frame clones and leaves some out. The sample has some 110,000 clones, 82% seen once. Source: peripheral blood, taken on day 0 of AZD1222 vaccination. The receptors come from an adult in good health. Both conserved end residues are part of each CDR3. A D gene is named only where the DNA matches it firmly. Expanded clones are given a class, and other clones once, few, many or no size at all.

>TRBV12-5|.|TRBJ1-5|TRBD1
CASGLTGQGNQPQHF
TGTGCTAGTGGTTTGACCGGACAGGGGAATCAGCCCCAGCATTTT
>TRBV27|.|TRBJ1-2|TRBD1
CASSLFDRGDFYGYTF
TGTGCCAGCAGTTTATTCGACAGGGGGGATTTCTATGGCTACACCTTC
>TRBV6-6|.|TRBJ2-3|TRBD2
CASSHIVAGGTGGKTQYF
TGTGCCAGCAGTCACATCGTAGCGGGGGGGACCGGGGGAAAGACGCAGTATTTT
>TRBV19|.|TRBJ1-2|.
CASRPDGVEYYGYTF
TGTGCCAGTAGACCTGACGGTGTGGAGTACTATGGCTACACCTTC
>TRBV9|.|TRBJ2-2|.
CASSVSHFPNTGELFF
TGTGCCAGCAGCGTAAGTCACTTTCCTAACACCGGGGAGCTGTTTTTT
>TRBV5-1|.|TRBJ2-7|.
CASSSYSSYEQYF
TGCGCCAGCAGTTCATATAGCTCCTACGAGCAGTACTTC
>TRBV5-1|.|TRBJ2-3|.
CASSLERTSTDTQYF
TGCGCCAGCAGCTTGGAACGGACTAGCACAGATACGCAGTATTTT
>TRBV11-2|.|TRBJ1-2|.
CASSLVETGFGYTF
TGTGCCAGCAGCTTAGTAGAGACAGGCTTCGGCTACACCTTC
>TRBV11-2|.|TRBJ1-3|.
CASSSRTGTGNTIYF
TGTGCCAGCAGCTCCCGGACTGGGACTGGAAACACCATATATTTT
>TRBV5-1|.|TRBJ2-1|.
CASRTVSSYNEQFF
TGCGCCAGCAGAACAGTTTCCTCCTACAATGAGCAGTTCTTC
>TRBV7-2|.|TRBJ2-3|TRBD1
CASSLAQGGTDTQYF
TGTGCCAGCAGCTTAGCACAGGGGGGCACAGATACGCAGTATTTT
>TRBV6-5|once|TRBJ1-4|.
CACRPQGTGKLFF
TGTGCTTGCCGACCACAGGGAACTGGAAAACTGTTTTTT
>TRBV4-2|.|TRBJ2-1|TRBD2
CASSRGTSGGADNEQFF
TGTGCCAGTTCCCGGGGGACTAGCGGGGGGGCCGACAATGAGCAGTTCTTC
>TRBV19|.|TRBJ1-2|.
CASSTGLMYGYTF
TGTGCCAGTAGTACGGGACTTATGTATGGCTACACCTTC
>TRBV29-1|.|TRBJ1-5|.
CSVPSGGNGGQHF
TGCAGCGTGCCCAGTGGGGGCAACGGGGGCCAGCATTTT
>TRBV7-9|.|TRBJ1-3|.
CASSLDSDTIYF
TGTGCCAGCAGCCTTGATTCGGACACCATATATTTT
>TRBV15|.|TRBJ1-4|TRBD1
CATSRDYGTGGEKLFF
TGTGCCACCAGCAGAGATTATGGGACAGGGGGCGAAAAACTGTTTTTT
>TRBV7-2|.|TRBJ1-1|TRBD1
CASTPGPGRGDTEAFF
TGTGCCAGCACCCCCGGCCCGGGCAGGGGGGACACTGAAGCTTTCTTT
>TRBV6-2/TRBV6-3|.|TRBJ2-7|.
CASSYQGSSYEQYF
TGTGCCAGCAGTTACCAGGGGTCCTCCTACGAGCAGTACTTC
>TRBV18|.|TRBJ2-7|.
CASRGTSYEQYF
TGTGCCAGCCGTGGGACCTCCTACGAGCAGTACTTC